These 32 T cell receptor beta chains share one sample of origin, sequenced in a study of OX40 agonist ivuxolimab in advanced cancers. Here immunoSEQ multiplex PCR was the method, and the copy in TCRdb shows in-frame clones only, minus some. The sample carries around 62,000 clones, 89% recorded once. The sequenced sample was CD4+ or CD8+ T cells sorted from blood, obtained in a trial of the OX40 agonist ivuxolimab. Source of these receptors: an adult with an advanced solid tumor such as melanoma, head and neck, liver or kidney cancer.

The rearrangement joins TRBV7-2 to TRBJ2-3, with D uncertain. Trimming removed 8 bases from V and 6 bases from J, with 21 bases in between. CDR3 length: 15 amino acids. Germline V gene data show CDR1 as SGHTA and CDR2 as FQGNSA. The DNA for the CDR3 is TGTGCCAGCTGCCCCGGCAGCGCGCCTCGGGATACGCAGTATTTT. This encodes CASCPGSAPRDTQYF.

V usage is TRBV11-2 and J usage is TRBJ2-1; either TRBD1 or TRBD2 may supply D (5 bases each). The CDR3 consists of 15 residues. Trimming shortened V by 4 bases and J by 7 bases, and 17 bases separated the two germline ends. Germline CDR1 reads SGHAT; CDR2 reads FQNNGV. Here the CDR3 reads CASSSPRGRGNEQFF. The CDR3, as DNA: TGTGCCAGCAGCTCCCCTCGGGGCCGGGGAAATGAGCAGTTCTTC.

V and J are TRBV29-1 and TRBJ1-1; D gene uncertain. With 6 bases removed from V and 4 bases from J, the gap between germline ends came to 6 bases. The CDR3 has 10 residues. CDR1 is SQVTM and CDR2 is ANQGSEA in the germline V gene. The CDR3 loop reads CSVGSTEAFF. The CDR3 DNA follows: TGCAGCGTCGGGAGCACTGAAGCTTTCTTT.

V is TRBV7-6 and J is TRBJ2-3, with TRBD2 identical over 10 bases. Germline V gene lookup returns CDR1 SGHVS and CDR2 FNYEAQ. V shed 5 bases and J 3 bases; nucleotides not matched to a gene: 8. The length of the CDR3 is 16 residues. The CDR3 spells CASSPSGLAVTDTQYF. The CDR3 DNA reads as TGTGCCAGCAGCCCTTCAGGACTAGCGGTAACAGATACGCAGTATTTT.

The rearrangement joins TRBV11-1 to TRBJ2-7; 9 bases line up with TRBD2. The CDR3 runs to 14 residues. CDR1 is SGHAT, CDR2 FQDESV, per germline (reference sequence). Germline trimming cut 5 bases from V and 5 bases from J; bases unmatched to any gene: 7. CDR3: CASSPLAGGHEQYV. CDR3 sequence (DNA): TGTGCCAGCAGCCCACTAGCGGGCGGCCACGAGCAGTACGTC.

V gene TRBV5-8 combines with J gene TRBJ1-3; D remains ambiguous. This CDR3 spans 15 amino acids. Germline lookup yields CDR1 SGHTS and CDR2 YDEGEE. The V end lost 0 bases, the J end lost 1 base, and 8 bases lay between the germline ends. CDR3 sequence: CASSLGVGSGNTIYF. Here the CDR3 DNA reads TGTGCCAGCAGCTTGGGGGTGGGATCTGGAAACACCATATATTTT.

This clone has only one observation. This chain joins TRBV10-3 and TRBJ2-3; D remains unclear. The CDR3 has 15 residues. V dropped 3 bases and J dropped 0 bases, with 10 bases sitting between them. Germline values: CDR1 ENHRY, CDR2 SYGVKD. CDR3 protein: CAISDETESTDTQYF. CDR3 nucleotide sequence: TGTGCCATCAGTGATGAGACGGAGAGCACAGATACGCAGTATTTT.

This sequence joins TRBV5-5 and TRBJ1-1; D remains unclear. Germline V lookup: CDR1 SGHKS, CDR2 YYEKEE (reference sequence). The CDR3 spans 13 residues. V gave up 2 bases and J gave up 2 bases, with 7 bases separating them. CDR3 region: CASSLGPNTEAFF. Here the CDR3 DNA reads TGTGCCAGCAGCTTAGGTCCTAACACTGAAGCTTTCTTT.

The chain's CDR3 is CASSIRATLTDTQYF. CDR3 DNA: TGTGCCAGTAGTATTCGAGCGACCCTCACAGATACGCAGTATTTT. This chain links TRBV19 with TRBJ2-3; D remains unclear. The CDR3 is made up of 15 amino acids. The V gene's germline CDR1 is LNHDA and CDR2 SQIVND (reference sequence). V was clipped by 3 bases and J by 2 bases, with 12 bases between them.

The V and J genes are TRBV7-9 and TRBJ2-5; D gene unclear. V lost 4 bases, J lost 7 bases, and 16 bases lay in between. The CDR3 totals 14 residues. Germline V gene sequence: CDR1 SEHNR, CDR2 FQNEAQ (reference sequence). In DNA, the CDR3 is TGTGCCAGCAGCTCCGGCGACGATCCAAGGACCCAGTACTTC. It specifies CASSSGDDPRTQYF.

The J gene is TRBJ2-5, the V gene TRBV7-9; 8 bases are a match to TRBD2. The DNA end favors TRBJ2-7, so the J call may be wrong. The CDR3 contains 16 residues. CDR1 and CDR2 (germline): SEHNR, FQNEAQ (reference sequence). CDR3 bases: TGTGCCAGCAGCTCCGGGGGGGGAGCTAGCGGCCACGAGCAGTACTTC. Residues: CASSSGGGASGHEQYF.

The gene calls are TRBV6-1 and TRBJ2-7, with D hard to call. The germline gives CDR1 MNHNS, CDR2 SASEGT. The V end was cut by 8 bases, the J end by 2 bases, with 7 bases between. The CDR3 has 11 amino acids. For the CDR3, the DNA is TGTGCCAGCTTCTACCCCTACGAGCAGTACTTC. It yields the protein CASFYPYEQYF.

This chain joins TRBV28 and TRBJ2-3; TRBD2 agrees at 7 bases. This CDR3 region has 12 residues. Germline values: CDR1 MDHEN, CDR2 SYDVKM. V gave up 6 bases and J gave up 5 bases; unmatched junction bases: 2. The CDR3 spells CASSPSGDTQYF. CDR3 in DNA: TGTGCCAGCAGCCCTAGCGGAGATACGCAGTATTTT.

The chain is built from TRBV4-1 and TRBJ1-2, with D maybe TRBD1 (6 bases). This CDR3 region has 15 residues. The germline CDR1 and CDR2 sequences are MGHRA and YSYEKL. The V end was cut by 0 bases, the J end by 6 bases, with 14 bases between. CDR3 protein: CASSQEGTNLDGYTF. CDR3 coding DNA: TGCGCCAGCAGCCAAGAAGGGACAAACCTGGATGGCTACACCTTC.

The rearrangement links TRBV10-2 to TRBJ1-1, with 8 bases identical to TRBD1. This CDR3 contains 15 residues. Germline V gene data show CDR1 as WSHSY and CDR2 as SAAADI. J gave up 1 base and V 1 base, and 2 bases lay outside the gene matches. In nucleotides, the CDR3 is TGCGCCAGCAGTGAGTACAGGGGGAAGAACACTGAAGCTTTCTTT. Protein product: CASSEYRGKNTEAFF.

This CDR3 is CASSLLQNNEQYV. DNA of the CDR3: TGTGCCAGCAGCTTACTACAGAACAACGAGCAGTACGTC. V is TRBV7-9 and J is TRBJ2-7; no firm D call. Trimming took 2 bases from V and 5 from J, leaving 10 bases between them. Germline V CDR1 and CDR2: SEHNR, FQNEAQ (reference sequence). The CDR3 spans 13 residues.

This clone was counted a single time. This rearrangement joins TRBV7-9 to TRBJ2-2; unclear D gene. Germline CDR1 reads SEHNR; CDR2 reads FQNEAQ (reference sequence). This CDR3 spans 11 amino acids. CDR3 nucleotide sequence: TGTGTCTTTCTTAACACCGGGGAGCTGTTTTTT. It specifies CVFLNTGELFF. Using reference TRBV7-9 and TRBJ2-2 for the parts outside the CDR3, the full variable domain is DTGVSQNPRHKITKRGQNVTFRCDPISEHNRLYWYRQTLGQGPEFLTYFQNEAQLEKSRLLSDRFSAERPKGSFSTLEIQRTEQGDSAMYLCVFLNTGELFFGEGSRLTVL.

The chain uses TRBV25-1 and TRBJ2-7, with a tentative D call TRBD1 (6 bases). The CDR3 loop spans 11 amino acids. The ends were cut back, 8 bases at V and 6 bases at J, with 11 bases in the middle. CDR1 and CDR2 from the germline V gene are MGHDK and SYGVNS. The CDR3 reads CASLLGGEQYF. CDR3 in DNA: TGTGCCAGCCTCCTAGGGGGCGAGCAGTACTTC.

The CDR3 spells CASRTSPTHNEQFF. The DNA for the CDR3 is TGTGCCAGCCGGACTAGCCCAACTCACAATGAGCAGTTCTTC. The rearrangement uses TRBV27 and TRBJ2-1; TRBD2 matches at 8 bases. V trimming: 8 bases; J trimming: 5 bases; junction bases outside the gene matches: 8. The germline CDR1 and CDR2 sequences are MNHEY and SMNVEV (reference sequence). The CDR3 sequence is 14 residues long.

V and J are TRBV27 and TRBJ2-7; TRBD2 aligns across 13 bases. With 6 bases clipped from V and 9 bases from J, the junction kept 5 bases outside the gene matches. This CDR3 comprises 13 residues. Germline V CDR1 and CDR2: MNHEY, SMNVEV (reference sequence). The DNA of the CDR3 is TGTGCCAGCAGGCCGGGACTAGCGGGAAGGCAGTACGTC. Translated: CASRPGLAGRQYV.

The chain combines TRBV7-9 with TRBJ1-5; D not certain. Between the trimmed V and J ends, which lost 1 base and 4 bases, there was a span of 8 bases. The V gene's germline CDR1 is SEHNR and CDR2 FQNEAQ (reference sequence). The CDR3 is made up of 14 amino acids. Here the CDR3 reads CASSLGSGNQPQHF. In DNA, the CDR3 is TGTGCCAGCAGCTTAGGCAGTGGGAATCAGCCCCAGCATTTT. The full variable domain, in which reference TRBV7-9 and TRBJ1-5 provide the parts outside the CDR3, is DTGVSQNPRHKITKRGQNVTFRCDPISEHNRLYWYRQTLGQGPEFLTYFQNEAQLEKSRLLSDRFSAERPKGSFSTLEIQRTEQGDSAMYLCASSLGSGNQPQHFGDGTRLSIL.

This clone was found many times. The CDR3 sequence: CASSEGTGGYNEQFF. CDR3 coding DNA: TGTGCCAGCAGTGAAGGGACAGGGGGCTACAATGAGCAGTTCTTC. This rearrangement joins TRBV6-1 to TRBJ2-1, with TRBD1 matching over 10 bases. The CDR3 extends over 15 amino acids. V shed 1 base, J shed 3 bases, and the junction held 0 bases outside the gene matches. Germline loops: CDR1 MNHNS, CDR2 SASEGT.

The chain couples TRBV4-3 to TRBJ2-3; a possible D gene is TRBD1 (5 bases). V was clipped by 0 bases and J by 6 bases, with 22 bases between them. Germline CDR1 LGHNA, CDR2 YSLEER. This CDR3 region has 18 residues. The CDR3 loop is CASSQELRFRAPADTQYF. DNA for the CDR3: TGCGCCAGCAGCCAAGAATTGCGTTTCAGGGCCCCCGCCGATACGCAGTATTTT.

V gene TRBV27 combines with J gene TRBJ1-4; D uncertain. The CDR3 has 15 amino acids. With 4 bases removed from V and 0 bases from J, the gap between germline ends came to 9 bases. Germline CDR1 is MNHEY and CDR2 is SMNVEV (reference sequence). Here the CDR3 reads CASSSFTATNEKLFF. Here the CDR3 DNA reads TGTGCCAGCAGTTCCTTCACGGCAACTAATGAAAAACTGTTTTTT.

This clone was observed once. The CDR3 region has the DNA TGTGCCAGCAGCCCGGACAGAAACAATCAGCCCCAGCATTTT. Its translation: CASSPDRNNQPQHF. This chain uses TRBV7-8 with TRBJ1-5; TRBD1 is a possible D gene (6 bases). CDR3 size: 14 residues. V shed 5 bases and J shed 3 bases, with 11 bases lying between them. Per germline, CDR1 SGHVS and CDR2 FQNEAQ.

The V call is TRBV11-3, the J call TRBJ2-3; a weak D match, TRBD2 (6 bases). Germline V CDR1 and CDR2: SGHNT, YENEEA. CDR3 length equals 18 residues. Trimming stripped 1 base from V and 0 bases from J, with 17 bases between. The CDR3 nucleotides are TGTGCCAGCAGCTTAGTGTTCGGGGACTGTGGAAGCACAGATACGCAGTATTTT. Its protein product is CASSLVFGDCGSTDTQYF.

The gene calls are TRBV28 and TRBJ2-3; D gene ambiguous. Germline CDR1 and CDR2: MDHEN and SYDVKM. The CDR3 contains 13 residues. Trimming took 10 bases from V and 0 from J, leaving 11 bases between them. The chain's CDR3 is CATNRVSTDTQYF. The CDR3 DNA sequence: TGTGCCACCAATCGCGTCAGCACAGATACGCAGTATTTT.

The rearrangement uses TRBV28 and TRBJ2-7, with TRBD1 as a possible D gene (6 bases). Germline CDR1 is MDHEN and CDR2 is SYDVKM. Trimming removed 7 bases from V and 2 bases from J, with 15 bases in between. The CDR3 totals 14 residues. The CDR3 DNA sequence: TGTGCCAGCACCATAGTTAACAGGGCCTACGAGCAGTACTTC. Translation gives CASTIVNRAYEQYF.

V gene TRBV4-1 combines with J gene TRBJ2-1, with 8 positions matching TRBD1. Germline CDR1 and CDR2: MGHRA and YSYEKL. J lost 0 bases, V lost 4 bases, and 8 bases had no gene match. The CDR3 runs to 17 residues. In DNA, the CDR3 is TGCGCCAGCAGCCGGACCGGGACAGGCAGCTCCTACAATGAGCAGTTCTTC. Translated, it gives CASSRTGTGSSYNEQFF.

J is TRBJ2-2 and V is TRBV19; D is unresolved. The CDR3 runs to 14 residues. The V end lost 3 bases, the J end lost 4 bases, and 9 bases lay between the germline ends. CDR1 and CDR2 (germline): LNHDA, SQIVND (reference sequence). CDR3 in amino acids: CASSMWSFTGELFF. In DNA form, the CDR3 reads TGTGCCAGTAGTATGTGGAGTTTCACCGGGGAGCTGTTTTTT.

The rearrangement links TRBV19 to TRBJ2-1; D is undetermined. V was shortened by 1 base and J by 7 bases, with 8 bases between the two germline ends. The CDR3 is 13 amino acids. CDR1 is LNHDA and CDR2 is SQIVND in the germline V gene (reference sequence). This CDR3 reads CASSIALRNEQFF. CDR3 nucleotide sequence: TGTGCCAGTAGTATAGCCCTCAGAAATGAGCAGTTCTTC.

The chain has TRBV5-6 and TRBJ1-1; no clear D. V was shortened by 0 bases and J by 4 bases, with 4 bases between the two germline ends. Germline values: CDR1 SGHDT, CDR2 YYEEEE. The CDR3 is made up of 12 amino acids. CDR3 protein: CASSLDRTEAFF. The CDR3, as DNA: TGTGCCAGCAGCTTGGATCGCACTGAAGCTTTCTTT.